Given below is one T cell receptor beta chain in context. The antigen remains unidentified. Profiling relied on immunoSEQ multiplex PCR, and the TCRdb table lists in-frame clones only, not all of them. The table shows about 59,000 clones, with under 85% occurring only once. The record originates from a study of a mutant IDH1 vaccine in newly diagnosed glioma. Time point here: week 47, end of study. Vaccine doses each comprised 300 ug of mutant IDH1 20-mer peptide, with topical imiquimod. CDR3 size: 18 residues. Germline V gives CDR1 MDHEN, CDR2 SYDVKM. Between the trimmed V and J ends, which lost 4 bases and 5 bases, there was a span of 26 bases.

The chain employs TRBV28 and TRBJ1-2; no clear D. This TCR was recovered from a young man with glioma. The input for sequencing was PBMCs, taken from a glioma patient whose treatment included an IDH1 peptide vaccine. This chain's CDR3 is CASSSIAPFSQELYGYTF. The CDR3 nucleotides read TGTGCCAGCAGTTCTATAGCCCCTTTCTCTCAAGAGTTGTATGGCTACACCTTC.